A selection of T cell receptor beta chains follows, all from one sample in a study of CD8+ T cells in alopecia areata. The data were produced by immunoSEQ multiplex PCR, yet TCRdb's version contains in-frame clones alone and is incomplete. The sample comprises fewer than 110,000 clones, 45% to 60% of which are singletons, and 8% to 10% rests with the top ten. The sequenced material came from CD4+ T cells sorted from blood. The receptors here all came from a human donor in good health. CDR3s include the opening cysteine and the closing phenylalanine or tryptophan. The D gene is left open where the match is weak. Not all rows give a size; the values are once, few, many and, for expanded clones, a class.

TRBJ1-4,TRBV29-1,-,-,TGCAGCGTTGAATCGGCATCCGATGAAAAACTGTTTTTT,CSVESASDEKLFF
TRBJ2-3,TRBV9,TRBD2,few,TGTGCCAGCAGCGTAGGGCTAGCGGGGGGGCCGGGCACAGATACGCAGTATTTT,CASSVGLAGGPGTDTQYF
TRBJ1-3,TRBV25-1,-,-,TGTGCCAGCACCTCGGGCGGGTTAATCGGAAACACCATATATTTT,CASTSGGLIGNTIYF
TRBJ2-1,TRBV29-1,-,-,TGCAGCGTTGATAGGGGGAATGAGCAGTTCTTC,CSVDRGNEQFF
TRBJ2-5,TRBV6-5,-,few,TGTGCCAGCAGTTACTCTACAGGGAGGGAGACCCAGTACTTC,CASSYSTGRETQYF
TRBJ2-5,TRBV30,TRBD1,-,TGTGCCTCCAACGGACAGGGCGGAGAGACCCAGTACTTC,CASNGQGGETQYF
TRBJ2-7,TRBV30,TRBD1,-,TGTGCCTGGAGTGCGGGACAGGGCTACGAGCAGTACTTC,CAWSAGQGYEQYF
TRBJ1-1,TRBV19,-,-,TGTGCCAGTAACGGTAGACGGATACTTGAAGCTTTCTTT,CASNGRRILEAFF
TRBJ2-7,TRBV25-1,TRBD2,-,TGTGCCAGCAGTACAGCGGGGGAATACGAGCAGTACTTC,CASSTAGEYEQYF
TRBJ2-5,TRBV9,TRBD2,-,TGTGCCAGCAGCGTAGCGGGGGGAGAGACCCAGTACTTC,CASSVAGGETQYF
TRBJ2-2,TRBV29-1,-,-,TGCAGCGTTGGGGTGAACACCGGGGAGCTGTTTTTT,CSVGVNTGELFF
TRBJ2-5,TRBV7-9,-,-,TGTGCCAGCAGCTTGGATGAGACCCAGTACTTC,CASSLDETQYF
TRBJ1-4,TRBV6-6,TRBD1,few,TGTGCCAGCAGTCGGACAGGGGATTTCGAAAAACTGTTTTTT,CASSRTGDFEKLFF